This passage covers 16 T cell receptor beta chains from one sample sequenced in a study of OX40 agonist ivuxolimab in advanced cancers. Library method: the immunoSEQ multiplex PCR assay. As stored in TCRdb, this immuneACCESS dataset retains in-frame rearrangements with V and J assigned. A fraction of the clones does not appear; measured against another copy, unresolved V genes explain less than half of the discrepancy, and the remainder lacks a known reason. The sample table shows 76,000 or so clones, and 70% to 90% are seen once. The ten largest make up 5% to 6.5% of the sample. Sequenced material: CD4+ or CD8+ T cells sorted from blood, taken in a trial of the OX40 agonist ivuxolimab. The receptors originated from an adult with an advanced solid tumor such as melanoma, head and neck, liver or kidney cancer.

The V call is TRBV10-3, the J call TRBJ1-1; 10 nucleotides agree with TRBD1. Germline trimming cut 6 bases from V and 4 bases from J; bases unmatched to any gene: 5. The CDR3 contains 14 residues. Germline-derived CDR1 and CDR2 are ENHRY and SYGVKD. CDR3 region: CAISAGTGVTEAFF. CDR3 bases: TGTGCCATCAGCGCCGGGACAGGGGTCACTGAAGCTTTCTTT.

V gene TRBV7-8 combines with J gene TRBJ2-7, with D uncertain. V lost 0 bases and J 4 bases, leaving 10 bases between the germline ends. The CDR3 contains 14 residues. The germline gives CDR1 SGHVS, CDR2 FQNEAQ. The CDR3 loop is CASSLAAVLYEQYF. In DNA, the CDR3 is TGTGCCAGCAGCTTAGCGGCAGTTCTATACGAGCAGTACTTC.

The V call is TRBV5-1, the J call TRBJ2-5; weak D call: TRBD1 (5 bases). The J call is in doubt because the DNA end fits TRBJ2-7 better. The CDR3 has 14 residues. CDR1 is SGHRS and CDR2 is YFSETQ in the germline V gene. CDR3 DNA: TGCGCCAGCAGCCTTCGCGGACACCACTACGAGCAGTACTTC. Translated: CASSLRGHHYEQYF.

This sequence joins TRBV28 and TRBJ2-3, with 8 bases aligning to TRBD2. CDR1 and CDR2 (germline): MDHEN, SYDVKM. V dropped 5 bases and J dropped 5; count of bases not matched to a gene: 12. The CDR3 spans 16 residues. CDR3 loop: CASSPQSREEEDTQYF. The CDR3 coding sequence is TGTGCCAGCAGTCCTCAATCGCGGGAGGAGGAAGATACGCAGTATTTT.

The rearrangement uses TRBV19 and TRBJ1-2; 7 nucleotides align to TRBD1. CDR1 is LNHDA and CDR2 is SQIVND in the germline V gene (reference sequence). The CDR3 loop spans 15 amino acids. The trim removed 9 bases at V and 2 bases at J, leaving 12 bases unmatched. The CDR3 coding sequence is TGTGCCAGCGGGGACAGAGGGTCCTTGAACTATGGCTACACCTTC. The encoded protein is CASGDRGSLNYGYTF.

The chain links TRBV7-8 to TRBJ2-3; D remains ambiguous. Germline CDR1 SGHVS, CDR2 FQNEAQ. V gave up 4 bases and J gave up 0 bases, with 11 bases separating them. This CDR3 is built from 15 residues. Here the CDR3 DNA reads TGTGCCAGCAGCTCTAACGGGTGGAGCACAGATACGCAGTATTTT. This gives the protein CASSSNGWSTDTQYF. Variable domain in full (rest from reference TRBV7-8 and TRBJ2-3): GAGVSQSPRYKVAKRGQDVALRCDPISGHVSLFWYQQALGQGPEFLTYFQNEAQLDKSGLPSDRFFAERPEGSVSTLKIQRTQQEDSAVYLCASSSNGWSTDTQYFGPGTRLTVL.

The V and J genes are TRBV10-3 and TRBJ2-1; perhaps D is TRBD1 or TRBD2 (5 bases each). The CDR3 contains 14 residues. CDR1 is ENHRY and CDR2 is SYGVKD in the germline V gene. V lost 6 bases and J lost 0, with 9 bases in between. CDR3 amino acids: CAISPGTSYNEQFF. CDR3 nucleotide sequence: TGTGCCATCAGCCCGGGGACCTCCTACAATGAGCAGTTCTTC.

This clone appeared a few times. The chain couples TRBV14 to TRBJ1-2, with 9 nucleotides matching TRBD1. CDR3 length: 13 residues. J gave up 4 bases and V 3 bases, and 0 bases lay outside the gene matches. Per germline, CDR1 SGHDN and CDR2 FVKESK. The CDR3 protein is CASSQTGGYGYTF. In DNA, the CDR3 is TGTGCCAGCAGCCAGACAGGGGGCTATGGCTACACCTTC.

The CDR3 reads CASSGLSGGQPQHF. CDR3 coding DNA: TGTGCCAGCAGCGGACTTTCGGGGGGTCAGCCCCAGCATTTT. This sequence joins TRBV7-2 and TRBJ1-5; maybe TRBD1 (5 bases). The CDR3 is made up of 14 amino acids. V was shortened by 5 bases and J by 6 bases, with 14 bases between the two germline ends. The germline gives CDR1 SGHTA, CDR2 FQGNSA.

The chain joins TRBV19 to TRBJ1-5; tentatively, D is TRBD1 (6 bases). Deletions cut 11 bases from V and 2 bases from J, with 19 bases between. This CDR3 is 15 amino acids long. CDR1 and CDR2 (germline): LNHDA, SQIVND (reference sequence). CDR3 protein: CASSRGGMGNQPQHF. The CDR3 DNA sequence: TGTGCCTCTTCTCGCGGGGGCATGGGCAATCAGCCCCAGCATTTT.

The table lists this clone with a count of one. The chain carries TRBV2 and TRBJ2-4; 12 positions agree with TRBD2. Trimming cost V 5 bases and J 1 base; bases outside gene matches: 6. This CDR3 has 17 amino acids. Germline V gives CDR1 SNHLY, CDR2 FYNNEI. The CDR3 sequence is CASSKTSGRTAKNIQYF. CDR3 coding DNA: TGTGCCAGCAGTAAAACTAGCGGGAGGACCGCCAAAAACATTCAGTACTTC.

This chain joins TRBV5-1 and TRBJ1-1; a weak D match, TRBD1 (5 bases). The CDR3 runs to 14 residues. Germline V CDR1 and CDR2: SGHRS, YFSETQ. The V and J ends lost 7 bases and 1 base respectively, with 14 bases between them. The CDR3 DNA is TGCGCCAGCGGGACCCTACCTTCGAACACTGAAGCTTTCTTT. It yields the protein CASGTLPSNTEAFF.

The chain recombines TRBV15 with TRBJ1-4; a possible D gene is TRBD1 (6 bases). Germline V gene lookup returns CDR1 LNHNV and CDR2 YYDKDF (reference sequence). V lost 3 bases and J 4 bases, leaving 9 bases between the germline ends. This CDR3 spans 14 amino acids. The CDR3 here is CATSSLQGNEKLFF. CDR3 nucleotides: TGTGCCACCAGCAGCCTACAGGGTAATGAAAAACTGTTTTTT.

This sequence joins TRBV15 and TRBJ1-2; perhaps TRBD1 as D (5 bases). V was shortened by 0 bases and J by 4 bases, with 9 bases between the two germline ends. Per the germline V gene, CDR1 is LNHNV and CDR2 is YYDKDF (reference sequence). The CDR3 is 14 amino acids. The CDR3 nucleotides read TGTGCCACCAGCAGAGATAAGGGGTCCTATGGCTACACCTTC. Translation gives CATSRDKGSYGYTF.

CDR3 nucleotide sequence: TGTGCCAGCTCACCAGGGGGTGGTCAGCCCCAGCATTTT. Protein product: CASSPGGGQPQHF. The chain has TRBV18 and TRBJ1-5, with D maybe TRBD1 (5 bases). The CDR3 covers 13 residues. The V gene lost 2 bases and the J gene lost 6 bases, with 8 bases spanning the gap. CDR1 is KGHSH, CDR2 LQKENI, per germline.

The V call is TRBV19, the J call TRBJ1-2; a possible D gene is TRBD1 (5 bases). Germline CDR1 LNHDA, CDR2 SQIVND (reference sequence). This CDR3 is 13 amino acids long. Trimming stripped 6 bases from V and 4 bases from J, with 12 bases between. Written as DNA, the CDR3 is TGTGCCAGTAGCCACGGGGCTAGCTATGGCTACACCTTC. It specifies CASSHGASYGYTF. Supplemented by reference TRBV19 and TRBJ1-2, the full variable domain reads DGGITQSPKYLFRKEGQNVTLSCEQNLNHDAMYWYRQDPGQGLRLIYYSQIVNDFQKGDIAEGYSVSREKKESFPLTVTSAQKNPTAFYLCASSHGASYGYTFGSGTRLTVV.